This T cell receptor (beta chain) was recovered during a study of molecular identifiers for immune sequencing clone quantification. Via MiXCR, TCRdb re-called the PCR reads, giving one row per CDR3 protein. Among over 600,000 distinct CDR3 sequences listed, less than 20% were seen once. The CDR3 has 13 residues. Germline V gene data show CDR1 as LGHNA and CDR2 as YNFKEQ. J gave up 13 bases and V 0 bases, and 6 bases lay outside the gene matches. Isolation of naive CD8 T cells was achieved by sorting on a CD8+CD4-CCR7+CD45RA+ phenotype. This clonotype was recorded at least ten times. This receptor was taken from a human donor in good health. Some libraries in this study had Jurkat cell RNA spiked in. Sequencing input: naive CD8+ T cells from blood, with Jurkat cell RNA spiked in. The subset was: FACS-sorted CD8+CD4-CCR7+CD45RA+ naive T cells. V is TRBV4-2 and J is TRBJ2-1; TRBD2 matches 7 bases. The CDR3 DNA follows: TGTGCCAGCAGCCAAGATCGGTCTAGCGGCCAGTTCTTC. This gives the protein CASSQDRSSGQFF.